This is a list of T cell receptor beta chains from one sample in a study of OX40 agonist ivuxolimab in advanced cancers. Some clones are missing from TCRdb's copy, which holds only in-frame ones; the method was immunoSEQ multiplex PCR. The sample contains around 80,000 clones, less than 85% of which appear only once. The sample consisted of CD4+ or CD8+ T cells sorted from blood, taken in a trial of the OX40 agonist ivuxolimab. The receptors were sampled from an adult with an advanced solid tumor such as melanoma, head and neck, liver or kidney cancer. CDR3s include the opening cysteine and the closing phenylalanine or tryptophan. The D gene is left open where the match is weak. Not every row has a clone size; where given, it reads once, few, many or a size class.

clone size	D gene	V gene	J gene	CDR3 protein	CDR3 DNA
.	.	TRBV5-1	TRBJ2-1	CASSFGSESYNEQFF	TGCGCCAGCAGCTTCGGCAGTGAGTCCTACAATGAGCAGTTCTTC
once	.	TRBV11-3	TRBJ2-3	CASSLVAWDAPEGTQYF	TGTGCCAGCAGCCTCGTCGCTTGGGACGCCCCTGAGGGTACGCAGTATTTT
.	.	TRBV19	TRBJ1-1	CASSTARLEAEAFF	TGTGCCAGTAGTACCGCCAGGTTGGAGGCTGAAGCTTTCTTT
.	.	TRBV11-3	TRBJ1-1	CASSSELNTEAFF	TGTGCCAGCAGCTCAGAACTGAACACTGAAGCTTTCTTT
.	TRBD1	TRBV7-9	TRBJ1-4	CASSPTGQGVDEKLFF	TGTGCCAGCAGCCCGACGGGACAGGGAGTTGATGAAAAACTGTTTTTT
.	.	TRBV5-1	TRBJ2-5	CASSPGGGKWETQYF	TGCGCCAGCAGCCCTGGTGGGGGGAAGTGGGAGACCCAGTACTTC
.	TRBD1	TRBV10-3	TRBJ1-5	CAISELQGEPQHF	TGTGCCATCAGTGAGCTACAGGGGGAGCCCCAGCATTTT
.	.	TRBV5-1	TRBJ2-1	CASSLASNNEQFF	TGCGCCAGCAGCTTGGCCTCCAACAATGAGCAGTTCTTC
.	.	TRBV5-5	TRBJ1-5	CASSFGPRGGQPQHF	TGTGCCAGCAGCTTCGGGCCCAGAGGAGGTCAGCCCCAGCATTTT
.	.	TRBV5-4	TRBJ2-1	CASTRSRDTYNEQFF	TGTGCCAGCACCCGAAGCCGGGACACATACAATGAGCAGTTCTTC
.	.	TRBV5-4	TRBJ2-2	CASSPGGSGNTGELFF	TGTGCCAGCAGCCCCGGAGGTAGCGGGAACACCGGGGAGCTGTTTTTT
.	.	TRBV18	TRBJ1-1	CASSPPSRGLGTEAFF	TGTGCCAGCTCACCGCCCAGTCGGGGGCTTGGGACTGAAGCTTTCTTT
.	.	TRBV6-1	TRBJ1-1	CASSEDTTNPMNTEAFF	TGTGCCAGCAGTGAAGATACTACCAACCCGATGAACACTGAAGCTTTCTTT
.	TRBD1	TRBV5-8	TRBJ1-1	CASSSTYRDRGEAFF	TGTGCCAGCAGCTCCACGTACCGGGACAGGGGTGAAGCTTTCTTT
.	TRBD1	TRBV7-2	TRBJ2-4	CASSPRTGLAKNIQYF	TGTGCCAGCAGTCCCCGGACAGGCCTAGCCAAAAACATTCAGTACTTC
.	.	TRBV7-2	TRBJ1-5	CASSLAVSGYQPQHF	TGTGCCAGCAGCTTAGCTGTGTCGGGGTATCAGCCCCAGCATTTT
.	.	TRBV6-5	TRBJ2-1	CASSWTASYNEQFF	TGTGCCAGCAGCTGGACAGCCTCCTACAATGAGCAGTTCTTC
.	TRBD1	TRBV19	TRBJ1-2	CASKPSGTANYGYTF	TGTGCCAGTAAGCCCTCCGGGACAGCTAACTATGGCTACACCTTC
once	TRBD1	TRBV19	TRBJ1-1	CASSSARGHTEAFF	TGTGCCAGTAGTTCAGCGAGGGGGCACACTGAAGCTTTCTTT
.	.	TRBV5-6	TRBJ1-5	CASSLDGAQPQHF	TGTGCCAGCAGCTTGGATGGGGCTCAGCCCCAGCATTTT
.	.	TRBV19	TRBJ1-2	CASNSRGRYGYTF	TGTGCCAGTAATTCGAGGGGACGGTATGGCTACACCTTC
.	.	TRBV10-2	TRBJ2-1	CASIPTFYNEQFF	TGCGCCAGCATTCCGACTTTCTACAATGAGCAGTTCTTC
.	TRBD2	TRBV5-1	TRBJ2-2	CASSLTSGSGGELFF	TGCGCCAGCAGCTTGACTAGCGGGTCCGGCGGGGAGCTGTTTTTT
.	.	TRBV6-1	TRBJ1-6	CASREEGSYNSPLHF	TGTGCCAGCAGGGAAGAGGGCTCCTATAATTCACCCCTCCACTTT
once	.	TRBV19	TRBJ1-1	CASSIRYTEAFF	TGTGCCAGTAGTATAAGGTACACTGAAGCTTTCTTT
once	.	TRBV28	TRBJ2-4	CASSSLTNIQYF	TGTGCCAGCAGTTCCTTGACAAACATTCAGTACTTC
.	TRBD2	TRBV7-9	TRBJ2-1	CASSLGVSGRGSYNEQFF	TGTGCCAGCAGCTTAGGGGTTAGCGGGAGGGGCTCCTACAATGAGCAGTTCTTC
few	.	TRBV28	TRBJ1-6	CASSPSQGNGSPLHF	TGTGCCAGCAGTCCCTCCCAGGGGAATGGTTCACCCCTCCACTTT
.	TRBD1	TRBV7-9	TRBJ1-5	CASSPRGVNQPQHF	TGTGCCAGCAGCCCCAGGGGGGTTAATCAGCCCCAGCATTTT
.	.	TRBV2	TRBJ2-7	CASSQGRAASSYEQYF	TGTGCCAGCAGTCAAGGTAGGGCAGCCAGCTCCTACGAGCAGTACTTC
.	.	TRBV28	TRBJ1-4	CASSFRQGGKLFF	TGTGCCAGCAGTTTTCGGCAGGGAGGGAAACTGTTTTTT
.	TRBD2	TRBV11-2	TRBJ2-5	CASSKDSGGAGETQYF	TGTGCCAGCAGCAAAGATAGCGGGGGGGCCGGGGAGACCCAGTACTTC
.	.	TRBV5-4	TRBJ1-2	CASSKLSGHGAYGYTF	TGTGCCAGCAGCAAACTTTCGGGCCATGGGGCCTATGGCTACACCTTC